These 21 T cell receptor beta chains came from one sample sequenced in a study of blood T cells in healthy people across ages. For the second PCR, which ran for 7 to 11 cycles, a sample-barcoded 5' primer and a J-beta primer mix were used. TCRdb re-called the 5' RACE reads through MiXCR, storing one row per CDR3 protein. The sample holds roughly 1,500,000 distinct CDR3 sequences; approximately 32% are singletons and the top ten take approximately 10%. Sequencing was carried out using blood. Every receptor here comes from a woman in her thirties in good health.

As DNA, the CDR3 is TGCGCCAGCAGCTACGGGACAGGGCCCATGAACACTGAAGCTTTCTTT. Amino acids: CASSYGTGPMNTEAFF. V gene TRBV5-1 combines with J gene TRBJ1-1, with 9 bases lining up with TRBD1. This CDR3 contains 16 residues. The germline CDR1 and CDR2 sequences are SGHRS and YFSETQ. The V gene end was trimmed by 3 bases and the J gene end by 0 bases; junction bases not matched to a gene: 6.

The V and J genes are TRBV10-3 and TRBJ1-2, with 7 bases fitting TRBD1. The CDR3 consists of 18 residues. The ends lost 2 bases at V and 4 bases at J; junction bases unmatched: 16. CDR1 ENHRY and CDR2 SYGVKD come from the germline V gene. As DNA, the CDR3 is TGTGCCATCAGTGAGCAACAGGGGATCTTAAGGACTCTCTATGGCTACACCTTC. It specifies CAISEQQGILRTLYGYTF.

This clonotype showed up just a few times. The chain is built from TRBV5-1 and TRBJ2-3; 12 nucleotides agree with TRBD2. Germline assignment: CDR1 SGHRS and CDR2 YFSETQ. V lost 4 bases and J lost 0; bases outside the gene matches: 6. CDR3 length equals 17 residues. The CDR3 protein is CASSRRTSGASTDTQYF. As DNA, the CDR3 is TGCGCCAGCAGCCGACGGACTAGCGGGGCTAGCACAGATACGCAGTATTTT.

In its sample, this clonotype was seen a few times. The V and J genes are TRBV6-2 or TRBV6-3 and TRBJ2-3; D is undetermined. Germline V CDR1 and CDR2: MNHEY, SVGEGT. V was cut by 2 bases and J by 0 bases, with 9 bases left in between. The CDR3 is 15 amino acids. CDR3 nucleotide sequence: TGTGCCAGCAGTTACGAGATTTGGAGCACAGATACGCAGTATTTT. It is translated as CASSYEIWSTDTQYF.

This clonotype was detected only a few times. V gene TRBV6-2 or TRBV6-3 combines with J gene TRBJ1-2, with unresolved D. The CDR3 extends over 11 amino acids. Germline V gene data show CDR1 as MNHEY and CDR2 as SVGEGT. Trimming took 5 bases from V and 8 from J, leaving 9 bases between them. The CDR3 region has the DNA TGTGCCAGCAGTCACGCGGGGGGCTACACCTTC. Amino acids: CASSHAGGYTF.

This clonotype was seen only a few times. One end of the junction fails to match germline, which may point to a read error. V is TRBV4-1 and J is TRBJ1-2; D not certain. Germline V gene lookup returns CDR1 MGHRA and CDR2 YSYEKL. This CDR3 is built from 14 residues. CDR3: CAGSQPGELRGYTF. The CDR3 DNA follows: TGCGCCGGCAGCCAACCCGGGGAATTAAGGGGCTACACCTTC.

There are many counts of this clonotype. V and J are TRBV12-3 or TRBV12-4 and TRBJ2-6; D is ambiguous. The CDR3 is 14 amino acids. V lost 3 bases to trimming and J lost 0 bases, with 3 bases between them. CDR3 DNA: TGTGCCAGCAGTTTCTTCTCTGGGGCCAACGTCCTGACTTTC. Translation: CASSFFSGANVLTF.

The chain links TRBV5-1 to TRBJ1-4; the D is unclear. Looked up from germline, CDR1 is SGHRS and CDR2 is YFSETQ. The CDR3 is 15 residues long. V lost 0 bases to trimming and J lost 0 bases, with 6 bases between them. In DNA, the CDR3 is TGCGCCAGCAGCTTGGGGTGGACAACTAATGAAAAACTGTTTTTT. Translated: CASSLGWTTNEKLFF. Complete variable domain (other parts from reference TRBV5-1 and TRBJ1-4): KAGVTQTPRYLIKTRGQQVTLSCSPISGHRSVSWYQQTPGQGLQFLFEYFSETQRNKGNFPGRFSGRQFSNSRSEMNVSTLELGDSALYLCASSLGWTTNEKLFFGSGTQLSVL.

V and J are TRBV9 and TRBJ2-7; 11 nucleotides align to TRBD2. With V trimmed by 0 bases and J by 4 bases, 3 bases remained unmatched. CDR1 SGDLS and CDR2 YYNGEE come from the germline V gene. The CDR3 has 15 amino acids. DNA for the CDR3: TGTGCCAGCAGCGTAGCGGCTAGCGGGAGGTACGAGCAGTACTTC. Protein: CASSVAASGRYEQYF.

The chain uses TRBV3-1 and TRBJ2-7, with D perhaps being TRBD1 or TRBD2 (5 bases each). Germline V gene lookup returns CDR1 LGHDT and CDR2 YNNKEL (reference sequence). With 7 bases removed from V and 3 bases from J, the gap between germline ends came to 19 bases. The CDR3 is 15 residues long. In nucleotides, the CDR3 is TGTGCCAGCAACCAGGGCGGGTTCGGAGTCTACGAGCAGTACTTC. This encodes CASNQGGFGVYEQYF.

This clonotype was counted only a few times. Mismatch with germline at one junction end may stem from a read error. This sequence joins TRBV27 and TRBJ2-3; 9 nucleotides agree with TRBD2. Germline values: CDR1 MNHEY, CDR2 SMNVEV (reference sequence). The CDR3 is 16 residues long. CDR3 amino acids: CASSPVAGVGTDTRYF. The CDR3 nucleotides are TGTGCCAGCAGTCCTGTAGCGGGAGTGGGCACAGATACGCGGTATTTT.

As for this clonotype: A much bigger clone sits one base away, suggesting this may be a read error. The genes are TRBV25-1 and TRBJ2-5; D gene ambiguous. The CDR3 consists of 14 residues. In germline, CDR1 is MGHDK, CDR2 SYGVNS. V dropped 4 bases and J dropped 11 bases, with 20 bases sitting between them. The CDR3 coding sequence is TGTGCCAGCAGTGCTATGCGCCCTCACAATGAGCAGTACTTC. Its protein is CASSAMRPHNEQYF.

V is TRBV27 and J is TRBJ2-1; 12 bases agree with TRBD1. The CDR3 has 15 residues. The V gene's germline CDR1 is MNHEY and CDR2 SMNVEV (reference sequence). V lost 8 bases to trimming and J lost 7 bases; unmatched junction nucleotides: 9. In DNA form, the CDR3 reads TGTGCCAGCCTCGGGGGGACAGGGGGCTTTAATGAGCAGTTCTTC. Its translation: CASLGGTGGFNEQFF.

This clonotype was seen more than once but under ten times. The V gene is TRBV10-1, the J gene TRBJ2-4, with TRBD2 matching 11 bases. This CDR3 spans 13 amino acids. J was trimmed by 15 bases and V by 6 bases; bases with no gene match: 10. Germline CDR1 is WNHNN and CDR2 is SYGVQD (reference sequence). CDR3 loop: CASRERLAGQWYF. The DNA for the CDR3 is TGCGCCAGCAGGGAGCGACTAGCGGGACAGTGGTACTTC.

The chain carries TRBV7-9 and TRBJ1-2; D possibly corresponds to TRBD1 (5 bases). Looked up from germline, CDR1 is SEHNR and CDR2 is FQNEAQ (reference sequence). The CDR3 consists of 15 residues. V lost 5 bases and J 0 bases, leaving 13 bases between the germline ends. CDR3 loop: CASSPTEDSNYGYTF. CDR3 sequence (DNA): TGTGCCAGCAGCCCGACAGAAGATTCTAACTATGGCTACACCTTC.

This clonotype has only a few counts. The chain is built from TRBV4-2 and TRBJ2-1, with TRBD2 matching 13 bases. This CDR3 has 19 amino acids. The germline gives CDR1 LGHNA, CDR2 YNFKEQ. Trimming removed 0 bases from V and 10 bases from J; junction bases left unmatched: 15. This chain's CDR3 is CASSQDPIGGLAGVGEQFF. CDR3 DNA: TGTGCCAGCAGCCAAGATCCTATCGGCGGACTAGCGGGAGTGGGCGAGCAGTTCTTC.

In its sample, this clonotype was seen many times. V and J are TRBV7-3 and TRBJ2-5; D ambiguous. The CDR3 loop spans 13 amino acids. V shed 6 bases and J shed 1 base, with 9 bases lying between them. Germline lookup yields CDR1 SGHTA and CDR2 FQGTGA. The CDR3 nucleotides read TGTGCCAGCAGTCCCTTGGGCCAAGAGACCCAGTACTTC. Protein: CASSPLGQETQYF. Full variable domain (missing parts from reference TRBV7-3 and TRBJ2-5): GAGVSQTPSNKVTEKGKYVELRCDPISGHTALYWYRQSLGQGPEFLIYFQGTGAADDSGLPNDRFFAVRPEGSVSTLKIQRTERGDSAVYLCASSPLGQETQYFGPGTRLLVL.

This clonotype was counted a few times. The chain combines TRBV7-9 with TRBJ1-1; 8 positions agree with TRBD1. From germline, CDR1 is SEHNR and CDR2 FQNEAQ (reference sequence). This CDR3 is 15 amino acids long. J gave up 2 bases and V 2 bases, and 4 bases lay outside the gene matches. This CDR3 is CASSLPGQGNTEAFF. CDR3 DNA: TGTGCCAGCAGCTTACCAGGACAGGGAAACACTGAAGCTTTCTTT.

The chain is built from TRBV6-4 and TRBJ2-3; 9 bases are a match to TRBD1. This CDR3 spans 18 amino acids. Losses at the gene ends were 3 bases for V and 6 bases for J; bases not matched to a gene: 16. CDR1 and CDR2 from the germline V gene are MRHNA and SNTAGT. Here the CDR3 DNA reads TGTGCCAGCAGTGAAAAGGTTATGGGGACAGGGATTCAGGATACGCAGTATTTT. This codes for CASSEKVMGTGIQDTQYF.

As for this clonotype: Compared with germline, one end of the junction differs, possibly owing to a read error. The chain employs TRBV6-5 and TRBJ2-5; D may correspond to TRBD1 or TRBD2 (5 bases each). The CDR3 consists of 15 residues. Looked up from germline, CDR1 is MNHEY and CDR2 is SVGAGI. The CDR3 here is CANSYSINTGASQYF. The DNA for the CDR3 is TGTGCCAACAGTTACTCGATAAACACCGGGGCGTCCCAGTACTTC.

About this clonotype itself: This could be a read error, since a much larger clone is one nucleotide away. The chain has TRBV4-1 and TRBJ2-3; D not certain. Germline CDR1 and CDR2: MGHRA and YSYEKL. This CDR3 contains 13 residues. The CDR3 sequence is CASGQESADTQYF. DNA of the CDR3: TGCGCCAGCGGCCAAGAGAGTGCTGATACGCAGTATTTT.